The 15 T cell receptor beta chains presented below share a single source sample, sequenced in a study of CD8+CD57+ T cells in acquired aplastic anemia. All patients picked for sequencing had shown, by flow cytometry, an expansion of CD8+CD57+ cells. TCR beta VDJ and CDR3 profiles were obtained from a genomic DNA template. TCRdb re-analysed the reads in MiXCR, keeping a single row per CDR3 protein. The repertoire consists of 150,000 to 200,000 distinct CDR3 sequences, with 40% to 60% occurring once and the leading ten covering 30% to 40%. Input material: sorted CD4+, CD8+, or CD8+CD57+ T cells (not recorded which) from PBMCs. These receptor sequences come from a human donor with aplastic anemia.

Many counts were recorded for this clonotype. Its ends do not fully match the called genes, so a read error is possible. The chain uses TRBV6-4 and TRBJ1-1; the match to TRBD1 covers 8 bases. The CDR3 has 14 residues. Germline lookup yields CDR1 MRHNA and CDR2 SNTAGT. The CDR3 spells CARSFDRGRTEAFF. In DNA form, the CDR3 reads TGTGCCCGCAGCTTTGACAGGGGACGAACTGAAGCTTTCTTT.

This clonotype was counted a few times. With a much larger clone just one base away, this may be a read error. The rearrangement joins TRBV5-1 to TRBJ2-7; D is perhaps TRBD1 (6 bases). Germline V gene lookup returns CDR1 SGHRS and CDR2 YFSETQ. The CDR3 consists of 15 residues. Written as DNA, the CDR3 is TGCGCCGGCAGCTCGTACACCACAGGGTTGGGCGAGCAGTACTTC. It is translated as CAGSSYTTGLGEQYF.

This chain uses TRBV7-2 with TRBJ1-6; unclear D gene. V lost 8 bases and J lost 6, with 8 bases in between. The CDR3 consists of 12 residues. Germline-derived CDR1 and CDR2 are SGHTA and FQGNSA. The CDR3 region has the DNA TGTGCCAGCGGGTCAGCTAATTCACCCCTCCACTTT. As protein: CASGSANSPLHF.

This clonotype was observed at least ten times. The chain links TRBV19 to TRBJ2-5, with D tentatively TRBD2 (5 bases). The CDR3 length is 11 residues. Germline values: CDR1 LNHDA, CDR2 SQIVND (reference sequence). Here the CDR3 DNA reads TGTGCAACCGAGGGCCCAGAGACCCAGTACTTC. Translating gives CATEGPETQYF.

The chain recombines TRBV20-1 with TRBJ1-6; no clear D gene. Trimming left V 1 base short and J 10 bases short, with 11 bases between. CDR3 length: 13 residues. The germline V gene has CDR1 DFQATT and CDR2 SNEGSKA (reference sequence). Here the CDR3 reads CSARGREGSPLHF. The CDR3 DNA is TGCAGTGCTAGAGGAAGAGAGGGATCACCCCTCCACTTT.

This clonotype was counted many times. The chain joins TRBV9 to TRBJ2-7, with TRBD2 as a possible D gene (6 bases). The CDR3 consists of 14 residues. From germline, CDR1 is SGDLS and CDR2 YYNGEE. Trimming took 0 bases from V and 0 from J, leaving 7 bases between them. The CDR3 loop reads CASSVDGGSYEQYF. The CDR3 nucleotides read TGTGCCAGCAGCGTAGACGGGGGCTCCTACGAGCAGTACTTC.

V and J are TRBV11-1 and TRBJ2-3, with a weak D call TRBD2 (6 bases). There are 15 residues in the CDR3. Germline V gene lookup returns CDR1 SGHAT and CDR2 FQDESV (reference sequence). Trimming took off 5 bases at V and 6 bases at J, with 18 bases between the two ends. This CDR3 reads CASSPGGGTYDTQYF. The CDR3 bases are TGTGCCAGCAGCCCCGGTGGAGGGACTTACGATACGCAGTATTTT.

A few counts support this clonotype. This chain uses TRBV29-1 with TRBJ1-4; weak D call: TRBD1 (6 bases). Trimming stripped 4 bases from V and 5 bases from J, with 14 bases between. The CDR3 sequence is 14 residues long. Looked up from germline, CDR1 is SQVTM and CDR2 is ANQGSEA. CDR3: CSVGHQGRNEKLFF. The CDR3 bases are TGCAGCGTTGGCCACCAGGGGAGGAATGAAAAACTGTTTTTT.

This clonotype was observed many times. The gene calls are TRBV7-9 and TRBJ1-1; D is unresolved. Trimming took off 4 bases at V and 0 bases at J, with 6 bases between the two ends. CDR3 length equals 13 residues. From germline, CDR1 is SEHNR and CDR2 FQNEAQ (reference sequence). The CDR3 protein is CASSSEMNTEAFF. The CDR3 DNA follows: TGTGCCAGCAGCTCCGAGATGAACACTGAAGCTTTCTTT.

The V and J genes are TRBV19 and TRBJ2-3; perhaps TRBD1 as D (6 bases). Trimming took 0 bases from V and 0 from J, leaving 16 bases between them. Germline values: CDR1 LNHDA, CDR2 SQIVND (reference sequence). The CDR3 is made up of 18 amino acids. This CDR3 is CASSIDQGTGTSTDTQYF. DNA for the CDR3: TGTGCCAGTAGTATAGATCAGGGGACGGGAACTAGCACAGATACGCAGTATTTT.

This clonotype was found many times. J is TRBJ1-4 and V is TRBV12-3 or TRBV12-4; the D is unclear. Deletions cut 2 bases from V and 7 bases from J, with 11 bases between. The CDR3 is 14 residues long. Here the CDR3 reads CASSLSLDGEKLFF. The CDR3 bases are TGTGCCAGCAGTTTAAGTCTGGATGGTGAAAAACTGTTTTTT.

The chain uses TRBV14 and TRBJ1-2; 7 bases are a match to TRBD1. There are 15 residues in the CDR3. CDR1 SGHDN and CDR2 FVKESK come from the germline V gene. V lost 1 base, J lost 4 bases, and 6 bases stayed unmatched. Here the CDR3 DNA reads TGTGCCAGCAGCCAAGTGAGGGGGCGAGGCTATGGCTACACCTTC. This sequence encodes CASSQVRGRGYGYTF.

This clonotype appeared a few times. V usage is TRBV18 and J usage is TRBJ1-2; 10 bases map to TRBD1. Looked up from germline, CDR1 is KGHSH and CDR2 is LQKENI. V dropped 3 bases and J dropped 8; count of bases not matched to a gene: 9. The CDR3 contains 15 residues. The CDR3 DNA follows: TGTGCCAGCTCACCGACCGACAGGGGGCTGAAAGGCTACACCTTC. It codes for CASSPTDRGLKGYTF.

This chain links TRBV2 with TRBJ2-1; 9 positions agree with TRBD1. The germline gives CDR1 SNHLY, CDR2 FYNNEI. V dropped 2 bases and J dropped 9; count of bases not matched to a gene: 8. The CDR3 loop spans 15 amino acids. The CDR3 loop reads CASSEIIGQGSEQFF. The CDR3 DNA is TGTGCCAGCAGTGAAATTATTGGACAGGGGAGTGAGCAGTTCTTC.

This clonotype showed up just a few times. CDR3 residues: CASSQVAGSPLHF. CDR3 sequence (DNA): TGTGCCAGCAGCCAGGTTGCCGGTTCACCCCTCCACTTT. This chain joins TRBV7-8 and TRBJ1-6; D is ambiguous. V was clipped by 5 bases and J by 9 bases, with 11 bases between them. Germline V CDR1 and CDR2: SGHVS, FQNEAQ. This CDR3 has 13 residues.